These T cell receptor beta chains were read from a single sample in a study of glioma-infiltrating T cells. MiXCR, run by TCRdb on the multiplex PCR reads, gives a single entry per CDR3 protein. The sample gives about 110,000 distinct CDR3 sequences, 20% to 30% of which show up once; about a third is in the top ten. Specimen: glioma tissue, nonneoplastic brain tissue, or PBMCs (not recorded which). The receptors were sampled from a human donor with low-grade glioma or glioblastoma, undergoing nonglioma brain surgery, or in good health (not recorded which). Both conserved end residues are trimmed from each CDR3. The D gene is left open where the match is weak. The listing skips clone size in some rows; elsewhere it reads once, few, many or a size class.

ASSLNADGYT,many,TRBV7-9,-
ASSLGGSGEQF,-,TRBV7-9,-
ASKDFSGGYNEQF,many,TRBV6-2/TRBV6-3,TRBD2
SARDFSVADMHY,-,TRBV20-1,-
ASSLTVLAGGNEQF,few,TRBV7-8,TRBD2
ASSADRMNTEAF,few,TRBV9,-
ASSNPGSSGVNVLT,-,TRBV6-1,-
SVARTGTGELF,-,TRBV29-1,-
ASHYLGIGNQPQH,many,TRBV28,-
ATSSGTDPGGTQY,few,TRBV24-1,-
ASSEGVSVTYEQY,many,TRBV25-1,-
ASSIRGGIYNEQF,-,TRBV19,TRBD2
ASSQGGARPDTEAF,many,TRBV4-1,-
ASSYSGSTAGEQF,-,TRBV6-5,-
AKGPPGIGEKLF,many,TRBV7-9,-
ASSLASGGATEAF,many,TRBV7-8,-
ASSAEGLAGVADTQY,few,TRBV19,TRBD2
ASSWGQGNTEAF,many,TRBV5-1,TRBD1
SVQLRDEQY,many,TRBV29-1,-
ASKNRSHQPQH,-,TRBV6-1,-
ASSFQLAGGSYEQY,-,TRBV13,TRBD2
ATSARGLESGQY,many,TRBV24-1,TRBD2
AIKDQGWTEAF,many,TRBV10-3,-
ASSRTKTDTQY,few,TRBV19,-
SVDRRLNTEAF,many,TRBV29-1,-
ASSEAGLWAEAF,many,TRBV2,-
ASSQDRGACSSYNEQF,-,TRBV14,-
ASSPPGPPSGKYNEQF,few,TRBV7-9,TRBD2
ASSDGMGSNQPQH,many,TRBV2,-
ASSLNGQETQY,many,TRBV27,-
AISSPGQGKDEQY,few,TRBV10-3,TRBD1